This TCR beta chain was documented in a study of T cell responses to AZD1222 COVID-19 vaccine. Method: immunoSEQ multiplex PCR; TCRdb's copy keeps in-frame clones and lacks some. The repertoire holds about 200,000 clones, with about 94% as singletons. The study's findings and limits: Variant regions that are unmutated are reportedly the target of nearly half of spike-specific TCRs. Spike-wide vaccine-associated CD4 TCRs dominated at 160-218 and 743-854.

As for this clone: Its antigen is still unknown.

This CDR3 is built from 13 residues. Germline V gene sequence: CDR1 SGHRS, CDR2 YFSETQ. V shed 6 bases and J shed 7 bases, with 16 bases lying between them. This sequence was found in an adult who received the AZD1222 COVID-19 vaccine. The chain uses TRBV5-1 and TRBJ1-2; D ambiguous. Specimen: peripheral blood, collected 28 days after the second AZD1222 dose. The CDR3 DNA reads as TGCGCCAGCAAATATACTGACGGTAGTGGCTACACCTTC. Protein sequence: CASKYTDGSGYTF.